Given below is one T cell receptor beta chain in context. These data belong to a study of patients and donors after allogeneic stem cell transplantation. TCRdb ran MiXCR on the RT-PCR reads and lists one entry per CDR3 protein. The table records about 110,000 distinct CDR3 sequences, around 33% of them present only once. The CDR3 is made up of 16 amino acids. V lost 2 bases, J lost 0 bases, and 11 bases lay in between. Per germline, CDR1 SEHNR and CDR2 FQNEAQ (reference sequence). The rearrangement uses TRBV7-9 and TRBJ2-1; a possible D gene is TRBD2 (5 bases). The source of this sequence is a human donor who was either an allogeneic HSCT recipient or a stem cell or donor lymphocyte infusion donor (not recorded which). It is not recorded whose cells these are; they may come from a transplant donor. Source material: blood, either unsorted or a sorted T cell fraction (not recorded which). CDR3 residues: CASSLLAISSYNEQFF. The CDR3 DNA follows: TGTGCCAGCAGCTTATTAGCGATAAGCTCCTACAATGAGCAGTTCTTC.